This T cell receptor (beta chain) originates from a study of blood T cells in healthy people across ages. Looked up from germline, CDR1 is MDHEN and CDR2 is SYDVKM. This CDR3 is built from 17 residues. Trimming took off 7 bases at V and 3 bases at J, with 22 bases between the two ends. A remark on this clonotype: Its target is not known.

Each of the donors had 9 to 10 milliliters of peripheral blood drawn into EDTA-treated Vacutainer tubes. Study conclusions and caveats: Estimates drawn from one million T cells were deemed to understate diversity.

A second 7 to 11 cycle PCR used barcoded and J-beta primers. MiXCR was run by TCRdb on the 5' RACE reads, yielding one entry per CDR3 protein. The sample lists roughly 900,000 distinct CDR3 sequences, around 46% occurring once. The specimen was blood. The J gene is TRBJ2-1, the V gene TRBV28; maybe TRBD2 (7 bases). The source of this sequence is a man aged 25-40 years in good health. CDR3 protein: CASTNLRGGGSYNEQFF. DNA of the CDR3: TGTGCCAGCACCAACCTAAGGGGGGGAGGAAGCTACAATGAGCAGTTCTTC.